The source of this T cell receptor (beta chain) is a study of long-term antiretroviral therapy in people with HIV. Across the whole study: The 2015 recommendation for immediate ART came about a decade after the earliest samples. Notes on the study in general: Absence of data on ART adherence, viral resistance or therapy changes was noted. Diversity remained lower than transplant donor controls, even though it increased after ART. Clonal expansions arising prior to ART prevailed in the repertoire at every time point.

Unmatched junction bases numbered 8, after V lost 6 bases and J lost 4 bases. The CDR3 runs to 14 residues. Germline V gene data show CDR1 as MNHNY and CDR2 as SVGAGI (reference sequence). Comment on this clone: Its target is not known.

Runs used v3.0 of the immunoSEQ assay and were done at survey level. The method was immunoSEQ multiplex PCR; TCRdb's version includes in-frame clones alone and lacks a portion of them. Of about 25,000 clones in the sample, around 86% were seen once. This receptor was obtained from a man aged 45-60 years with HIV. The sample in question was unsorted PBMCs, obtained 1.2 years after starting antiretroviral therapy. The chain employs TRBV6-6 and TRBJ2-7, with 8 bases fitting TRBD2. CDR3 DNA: TGTGCCAGCAGATCGGGGGGGCCGGGGTACGAGCAGTACTTC. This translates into CASRSGGPGYEQYF.